This TCR beta chain was captured by sequencing in a study of early T cells in non-severe SARS-CoV-2 infection. Looking at the study overall: Sequencing of unsorted whole blood was done on bulk RNA, leaving chains unpaired.

Germline V gives CDR1 MNHNS, CDR2 SASEGT. The CDR3 runs 13 residues. Trimming removed 8 bases at V and 1 base at J, with 11 bases between. The TCR library protocol was used to attach unique molecular identifiers. These identifiers were attached to individual cDNA molecules. MiXCR, run by TCRdb on the 5' RACE reads, gives a single entry per CDR3 protein. The sample lists around 33,000 distinct CDR3 sequences, around 7% occurring once. This clonotype was counted ten times or more. Its antigen is not known. Overall study findings and caveats: Matching against VDJdb likely underestimated virus-specific expansions, favoring anti-spike CD8.

This receptor was identified in an adult who was a healthcare worker with PCR-confirmed SARS-CoV-2 infection or an uninfected control (not recorded which). Material: whole blood. The chain recombines TRBV6-1 with TRBJ1-1; no firm D call. As DNA, the CDR3 is TGTGCCAGCTTAACAAGTTGGAACACTGAAGCTTTCTTT. Its protein product is CASLTSWNTEAFF.